These 16 T cell receptor beta chains originate from one sample sequenced in a study of T cells in Graves' hyperthyroidism and ophthalmopathy. Using RNA transcripts as the source, TCR beta CDR3 regions were amplified. HTBI primers drove first-round RT-PCR of the TCR CDR3. MiXCR was run by TCRdb on the multiplex PCR reads, yielding one entry per CDR3 protein. Among approximately 510,000 distinct CDR3 sequences listed, 40% to 55% were seen once. Sequenced input: peripheral blood or thyroid tissue (not recorded which). Receptors were obtained from an adult woman with Graves' disease, either hyperthyroidism or ophthalmopathy (not recorded which).

This clonotype was detected ten times or more. J is TRBJ2-2 and V is TRBV20-1; D may be TRBD1 or TRBD2 (5 bases each). Looked up from germline, CDR1 is DFQATT and CDR2 is SNEGSKA (reference sequence). CDR3 size: 14 residues. The V gene lost 3 bases and the J gene lost 2 bases, with 10 bases spanning the gap. CDR3 nucleotides: TGCAGTGCTAGCTTCGGGGCTAACACCGGGGAGCTGTTTTTT. Translated, it gives CSASFGANTGELFF.

This clonotype was observed once. The CDR3 sequence: CASSLVTRSEETQYF. The CDR3 DNA sequence: TGTGCCAGCAGCTTAGTGACGCGGAGTGAAGAGACCCAGTACTTC. The chain carries TRBV7-8 and TRBJ2-5; D gene ambiguous. The CDR3 consists of 15 residues. Germline loops: CDR1 SGHVS, CDR2 FQNEAQ. V lost 1 base, J lost 3 bases, and 12 bases lay in between.

J is TRBJ2-5 and V is TRBV10-2, with 10 bases lining up with TRBD2. Unmatched junction bases numbered 12, after V lost 5 bases and J lost 0 bases. The germline V gene has CDR1 WSHSY and CDR2 SAAADI. The CDR3 runs to 18 residues. The CDR3 loop is CASSRGLAGAPYQETQYF. CDR3 coding DNA: TGCGCCAGCAGTCGGGGGCTAGCGGGAGCTCCGTACCAAGAGACCCAGTACTTC.

The chain links TRBV5-1 to TRBJ2-3, with D possibly TRBD2 on 6 matching bases. In germline, CDR1 is SGHRS, CDR2 YFSETQ. Trimming pared 4 bases from V and 0 bases from J, leaving 15 bases between. The CDR3 loop spans 16 amino acids. The CDR3 bases are TGCGCCAGCAGCACGCCCTGGGCGGGAAGCACAGATACGCAGTATTTT. It is translated as CASSTPWAGSTDTQYF.

This clonotype was picked up many times. The V call is TRBV2, the J call TRBJ2-5; D unresolved. The germline V gene has CDR1 SNHLY and CDR2 FYNNEI. V gave up 7 bases and J gave up 2 bases, with 26 bases separating them. CDR3 length: 18 amino acids. The CDR3 nucleotides are TGTGCCAGCATCCATACAGCTTACCTCGAACCTGGGCAAGAGACCCAGTACTTC. It codes for CASIHTAYLEPGQETQYF.

V and J are TRBV2 and TRBJ2-6; 8 nucleotides agree with TRBD1. J was trimmed by 3 bases and V by 6 bases; bases with no gene match: 7. Germline V gene sequence: CDR1 SNHLY, CDR2 FYNNEI. The CDR3 consists of 16 residues. CDR3 DNA: TGTGCCAGCAGGGACAGGGTATGGGGTGGGGCCAACGTCCTGACTTTC. Translated, it gives CASRDRVWGGANVLTF.

Only a few counts were recorded for this clonotype. This rearrangement joins TRBV2 to TRBJ1-1, with a weak D call TRBD1 (6 bases). CDR3 size: 13 residues. Germline assignment: CDR1 SNHLY and CDR2 FYNNEI. The V end lost 7 bases, the J end lost 7 bases, and 16 bases lay between the germline ends. As DNA, the CDR3 is TGTGCCAGCACAACGACAGGACCCGATGAAGCTTTCTTT. Encoded protein: CASTTTGPDEAFF. Full variable domain (missing parts from reference TRBV2 and TRBJ1-1): EPEVTQTPSHQVTQMGQEVILRCVPISNHLYFYWYRQILGQKVEFLVSFYNNEISEKSEIFDDQFSVERPDGSNFTLKIRSTKLEDSAMYFCASTTTGPDEAFFGQGTRLTVV.

This chain uses TRBV10-3 with TRBJ1-5; D gene ambiguous. The CDR3 consists of 13 residues. Germline-derived CDR1 and CDR2 are ENHRY and SYGVKD. Trimming cost V 4 bases and J 3 bases, with 7 bases left between them. This chain's CDR3 is CAISVTNNQPQHF. Written as DNA, the CDR3 is TGTGCCATCAGTGTGACCAACAATCAGCCCCAGCATTTT.

The rearrangement links TRBV7-9 to TRBJ1-2; 7 bases map to TRBD1. Germline V CDR1 and CDR2: SEHNR, FQNEAQ (reference sequence). V was clipped by 7 bases and J by 5 bases; unmatched bases: 7. The CDR3 sequence is 13 residues long. In DNA, the CDR3 is TGTGCCAGCACCCAACAGGGGCCTTATGGCTACACCTTC. Protein product: CASTQQGPYGYTF. The full variable domain, rest sourced from reference TRBV7-9 and TRBJ1-2, is DTGVSQNPRHKITKRGQNVTFRCDPISEHNRLYWYRQTLGQGPEFLTYFQNEAQLEKSRLLSDRFSAERPKGSFSTLEIQRTEQGDSAMYLCASTQQGPYGYTFGSGTRLTVV.

This clonotype was seen once. It may be a read error: a sequence one base away is much more abundant. V is TRBV12-3 or TRBV12-4 and J is TRBJ1-2; no firm D call. The V gene lost 1 base and the J gene lost 2 bases, with 11 bases spanning the gap. The length of the CDR3 is 15 residues. CDR3 in DNA: TGTGCCAGCAGTTTAGGGGTGCTAGGGAACTATGGCTACACCTTC. It codes for CASSLGVLGNYGYTF.

This chain joins TRBV5-1 and TRBJ1-2; D may be TRBD1 (6 bases). The CDR3 contains 17 residues. Trimming cost V 3 bases and J 2 bases, with 20 bases left between them. Per germline, CDR1 SGHRS and CDR2 YFSETQ. The CDR3, as DNA: TGCGCCAGCAGCTCCTGGGGACCGGGGGGCAGGAACTATGGCTACACCTTC. Amino acids: CASSSWGPGGRNYGYTF.

This clonotype was seen repeatedly, ten times or more. The rearrangement uses TRBV12-3 or TRBV12-4 and TRBJ1-4; D not certain. V lost 6 bases to trimming and J lost 8 bases, with 16 bases between them. The CDR3 is 14 amino acids. In DNA, the CDR3 is TGTGCCAGCAGCTCGACCGGGGTCTACGAAAAACTGTTTTTT. Translation: CASSSTGVYEKLFF.

This clonotype was picked up a small number of times. The V and J genes are TRBV10-3 and TRBJ2-3; TRBD1 might be the D (5 bases). The CDR3 length is 12 residues. V was cut by 6 bases and J by 2 bases, with 6 bases left in between. Germline values: CDR1 ENHRY, CDR2 SYGVKD. The CDR3 DNA is TGTGCCATCAGCGGACACACAGATACGCAGTATTTT. Translating it yields CAISGHTDTQYF.

The chain has TRBV11-2 and TRBJ2-1; TRBD1 might be the D (6 bases). The CDR3 sequence is 13 residues long. Germline V gives CDR1 SGHAT, CDR2 FQNNGV. V was clipped by 5 bases and J by 3 bases, with 8 bases between them. DNA of the CDR3: TGTGCCAGCAGCCCGGACAGCTACAATGAGCAGTTCTTC. Its protein product is CASSPDSYNEQFF.

This clonotype has a single count. The chain carries TRBV7-1 and TRBJ2-7; D gene ambiguous. TRBV7-1 is designated an ORF whose function remains uncertain. This CDR3 is built from 14 residues. The V gene lost 3 bases and the J gene lost 6 bases, with 15 bases spanning the gap. The CDR3 bases are TGTGCCAGCAGCTCGGCCTTTGGTGGTATCGAGCAGTACTTC. Its translation: CASSSAFGGIEQYF.

In its sample, this clonotype was seen many times. The chain employs TRBV15 and TRBJ1-1; D perhaps matches TRBD1 (5 bases). The CDR3 sequence is 15 residues long. CDR1 LNHNV and CDR2 YYDKDF come from the germline V gene (reference sequence). V was shortened by 3 bases and J by 1 base, with 12 bases between the two germline ends. The CDR3 reads CATSRPRGQNTEAFF. CDR3 DNA: TGTGCCACCAGCAGGCCCCGGGGCCAGAACACTGAAGCTTTCTTT.